The present TCR beta chain was sequenced within a study of blood T cells in healthy people across ages. General study results and limits: No one knew whether donors had CMV, which possibly confounded expanded clonotype changes. Roughly linear age-related decline in beta diversity appeared, significant by age around 42. The study found more naive CD4+ cells and higher diversity in long-lived than aged donors.

A J-beta primer mix and a sample-barcoded 5' primer were used in a second PCR of roughly 6 to 12 cycles. Every sample returned 2.5 million or more CDR3-containing paired-end reads. TCRdb itself ran the 5' RACE reads through MiXCR, one entry per CDR3 protein. This repertoire shows 1.5 million to 2 million distinct CDR3 sequences, 35% to 50% found once; its top ten account for 20% to 25%. As to this clonotype: Its specificity is not known.

CDR1 is SQVTM, CDR2 ANQGSEA, per germline. Trimming left V 4 bases short and J 4 bases short, with 13 bases between. The CDR3 is made up of 13 amino acids. The sequence derives from a human donor in good health. This rearrangement joins TRBV29-1 to TRBJ1-2, with no clear D. Specimen: blood. CDR3 loop: CSVADGPLYGYTF. The CDR3 DNA follows: TGCAGCGTTGCAGACGGGCCGCTCTATGGCTACACCTTC.